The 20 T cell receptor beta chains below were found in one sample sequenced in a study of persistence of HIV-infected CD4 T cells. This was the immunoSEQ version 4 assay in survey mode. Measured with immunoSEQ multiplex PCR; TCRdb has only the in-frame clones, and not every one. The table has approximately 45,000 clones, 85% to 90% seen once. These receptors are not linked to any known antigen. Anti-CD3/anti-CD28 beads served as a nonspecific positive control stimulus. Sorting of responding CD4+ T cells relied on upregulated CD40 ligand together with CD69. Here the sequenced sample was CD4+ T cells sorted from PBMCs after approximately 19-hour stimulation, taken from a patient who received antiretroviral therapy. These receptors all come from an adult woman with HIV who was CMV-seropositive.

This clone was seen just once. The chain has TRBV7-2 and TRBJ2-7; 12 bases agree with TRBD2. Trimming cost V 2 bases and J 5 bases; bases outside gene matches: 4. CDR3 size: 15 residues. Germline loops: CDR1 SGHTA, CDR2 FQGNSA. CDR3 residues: CASSLMTSGRNEQYF. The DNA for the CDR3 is TGTGCCAGCAGCTTAATGACTAGCGGGAGAAACGAGCAGTACTTC.

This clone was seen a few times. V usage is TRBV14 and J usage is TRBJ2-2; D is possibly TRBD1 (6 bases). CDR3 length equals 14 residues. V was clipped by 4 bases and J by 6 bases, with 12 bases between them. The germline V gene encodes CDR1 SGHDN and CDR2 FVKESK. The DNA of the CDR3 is TGTGCCAGCAGCCGCTTCAGGGGTTCCGGGGAGCTGTTTTTT. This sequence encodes CASSRFRGSGELFF.

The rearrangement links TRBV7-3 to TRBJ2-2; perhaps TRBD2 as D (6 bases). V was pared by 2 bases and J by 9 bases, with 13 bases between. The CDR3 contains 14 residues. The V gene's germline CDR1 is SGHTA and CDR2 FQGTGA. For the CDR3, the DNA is TGTGCCAGCAGCTTACCCGGGGCGGGATGGGAGCTGTTTTTT. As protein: CASSLPGAGWELFF.

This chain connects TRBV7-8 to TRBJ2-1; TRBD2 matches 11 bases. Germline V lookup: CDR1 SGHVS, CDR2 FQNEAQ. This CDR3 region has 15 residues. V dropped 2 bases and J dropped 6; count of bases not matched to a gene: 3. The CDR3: CASSLQLAGGNEQFF. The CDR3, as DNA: TGTGCCAGCAGCTTACAGCTAGCGGGGGGCAATGAGCAGTTCTTC.

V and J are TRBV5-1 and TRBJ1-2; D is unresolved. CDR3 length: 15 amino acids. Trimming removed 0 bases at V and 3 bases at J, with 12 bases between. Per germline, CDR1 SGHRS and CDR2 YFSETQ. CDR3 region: CASSLGRAPYYGYTF. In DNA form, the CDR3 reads TGCGCCAGCAGCTTGGGGAGGGCCCCCTACTATGGCTACACCTTC.

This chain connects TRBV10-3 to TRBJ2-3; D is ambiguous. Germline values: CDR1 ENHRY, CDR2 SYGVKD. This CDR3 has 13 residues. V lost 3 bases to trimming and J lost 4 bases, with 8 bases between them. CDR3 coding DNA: TGTGCCATCAGTGAAGTCGGAGCAGATACGCAGTATTTT. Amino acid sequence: CAISEVGADTQYF.

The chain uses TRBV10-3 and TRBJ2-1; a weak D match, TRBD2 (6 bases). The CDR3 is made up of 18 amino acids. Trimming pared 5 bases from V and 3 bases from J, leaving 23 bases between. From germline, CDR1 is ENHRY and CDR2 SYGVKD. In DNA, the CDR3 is TGTGCCATCAGTTACCGGGGTGCTGCGGGGCATAACTACAATGAGCAGTTCTTC. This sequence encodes CAISYRGAAGHNYNEQFF.

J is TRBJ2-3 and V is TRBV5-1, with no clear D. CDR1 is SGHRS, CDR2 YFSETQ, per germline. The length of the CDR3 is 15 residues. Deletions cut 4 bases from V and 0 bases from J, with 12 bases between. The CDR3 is CASSTNYPSTDTQYF. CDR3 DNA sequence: TGCGCCAGCAGCACGAACTACCCCAGCACAGATACGCAGTATTTT.

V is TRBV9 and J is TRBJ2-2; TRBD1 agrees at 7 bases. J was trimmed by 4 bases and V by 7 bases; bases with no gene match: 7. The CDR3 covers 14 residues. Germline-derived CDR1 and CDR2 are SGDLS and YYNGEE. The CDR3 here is CASRRDSLTGELFF. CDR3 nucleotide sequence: TGTGCCAGCCGTCGGGACAGCCTCACCGGGGAGCTGTTTTTT.

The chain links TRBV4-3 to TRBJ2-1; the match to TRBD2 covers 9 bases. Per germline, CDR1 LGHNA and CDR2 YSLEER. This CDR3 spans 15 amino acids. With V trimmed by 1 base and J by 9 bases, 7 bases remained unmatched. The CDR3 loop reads CASSQVGRGGVEQFF. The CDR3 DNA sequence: TGCGCCAGCAGCCAAGTTGGGCGGGGGGGCGTTGAGCAGTTCTTC.

For the CDR3, the DNA is TGTGCCAGCAGTAGCCCCGGGACAGGGGGTTCAGATACGCAGTATTTT. Translation: CASSSPGTGGSDTQYF. The chain combines TRBV28 with TRBJ2-3; 11 bases map to TRBD1. CDR3 length: 16 residues. With 5 bases clipped from V and 4 bases from J, the junction kept 8 bases outside the gene matches. The germline V gene has CDR1 MDHEN and CDR2 SYDVKM.

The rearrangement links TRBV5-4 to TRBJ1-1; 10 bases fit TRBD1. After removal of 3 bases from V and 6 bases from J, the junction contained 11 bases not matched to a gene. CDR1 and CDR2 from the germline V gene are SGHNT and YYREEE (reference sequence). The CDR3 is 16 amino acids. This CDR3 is CASSSRQGAGWAEAFF. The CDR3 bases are TGTGCCAGCAGCTCTCGACAGGGGGCGGGGTGGGCTGAAGCTTTCTTT.

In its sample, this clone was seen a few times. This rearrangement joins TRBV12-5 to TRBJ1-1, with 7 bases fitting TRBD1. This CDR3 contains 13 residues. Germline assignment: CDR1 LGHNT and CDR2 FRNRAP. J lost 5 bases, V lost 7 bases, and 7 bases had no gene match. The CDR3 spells CASARQGITEAFF. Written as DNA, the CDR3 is TGTGCTAGTGCGAGACAGGGAATTACTGAAGCTTTCTTT.

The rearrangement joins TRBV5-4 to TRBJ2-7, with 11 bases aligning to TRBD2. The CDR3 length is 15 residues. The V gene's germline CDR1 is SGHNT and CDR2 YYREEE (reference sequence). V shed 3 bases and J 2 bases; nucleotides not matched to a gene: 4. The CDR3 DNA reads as TGTGCCAGCAGCTCCGGGACTAGCGGCCCCTACGAGCAGTACTTC. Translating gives CASSSGTSGPYEQYF.

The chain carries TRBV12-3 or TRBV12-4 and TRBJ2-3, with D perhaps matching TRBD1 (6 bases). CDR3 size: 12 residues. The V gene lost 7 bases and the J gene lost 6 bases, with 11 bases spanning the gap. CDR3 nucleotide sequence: TGTGCCAGCACCCCTCAGGGGGATACGCAGTATTTT. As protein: CASTPQGDTQYF.

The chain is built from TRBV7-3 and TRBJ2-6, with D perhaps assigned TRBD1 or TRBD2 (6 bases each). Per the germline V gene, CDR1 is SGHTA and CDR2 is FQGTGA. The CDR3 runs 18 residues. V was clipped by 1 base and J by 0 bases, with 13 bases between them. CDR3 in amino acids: CASSLRGGGGSGANVLTF. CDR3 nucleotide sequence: TGTGCCAGCAGCTTAAGAGGCGGAGGGGGCTCTGGGGCCAACGTCCTGACTTTC.

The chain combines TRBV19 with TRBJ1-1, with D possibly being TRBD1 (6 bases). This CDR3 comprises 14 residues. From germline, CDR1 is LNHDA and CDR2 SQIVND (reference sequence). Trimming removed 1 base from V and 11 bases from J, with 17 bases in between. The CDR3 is CASSIAPGAGRAFF. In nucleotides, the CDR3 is TGTGCCAGTAGTATAGCGCCAGGGGCAGGTCGGGCTTTCTTT. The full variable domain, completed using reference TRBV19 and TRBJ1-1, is DGGITQSPKYLFRKEGQNVTLSCEQNLNHDAMYWYRQDPGQGLRLIYYSQIVNDFQKGDIAEGYSVSREKKESFPLTVTSAQKNPTAFYLCASSIAPGAGRAFFGQGTRLTVV.

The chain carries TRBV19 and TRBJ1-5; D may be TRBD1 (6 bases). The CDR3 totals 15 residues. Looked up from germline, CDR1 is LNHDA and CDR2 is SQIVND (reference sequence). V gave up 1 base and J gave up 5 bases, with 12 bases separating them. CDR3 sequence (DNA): TGTGCCAGTAGTATAGCAAGAAGGGGGGATCAGCCCCAGCATTTT. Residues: CASSIARRGDQPQHF.

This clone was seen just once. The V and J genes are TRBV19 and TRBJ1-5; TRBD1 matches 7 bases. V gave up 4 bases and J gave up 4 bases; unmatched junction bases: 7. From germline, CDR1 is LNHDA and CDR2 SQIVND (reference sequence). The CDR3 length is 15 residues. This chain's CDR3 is CASSTDREGNQPQHF. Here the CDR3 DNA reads TGTGCCAGTAGTACAGACAGGGAAGGGAATCAGCCCCAGCATTTT.

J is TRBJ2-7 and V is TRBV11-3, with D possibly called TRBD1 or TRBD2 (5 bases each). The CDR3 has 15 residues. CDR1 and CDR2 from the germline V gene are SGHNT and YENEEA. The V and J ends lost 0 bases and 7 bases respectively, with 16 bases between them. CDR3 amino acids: CASSLEEGSSREQYF. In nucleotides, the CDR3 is TGTGCCAGCAGCTTAGAAGAGGGGTCGTCTCGGGAGCAGTACTTC.